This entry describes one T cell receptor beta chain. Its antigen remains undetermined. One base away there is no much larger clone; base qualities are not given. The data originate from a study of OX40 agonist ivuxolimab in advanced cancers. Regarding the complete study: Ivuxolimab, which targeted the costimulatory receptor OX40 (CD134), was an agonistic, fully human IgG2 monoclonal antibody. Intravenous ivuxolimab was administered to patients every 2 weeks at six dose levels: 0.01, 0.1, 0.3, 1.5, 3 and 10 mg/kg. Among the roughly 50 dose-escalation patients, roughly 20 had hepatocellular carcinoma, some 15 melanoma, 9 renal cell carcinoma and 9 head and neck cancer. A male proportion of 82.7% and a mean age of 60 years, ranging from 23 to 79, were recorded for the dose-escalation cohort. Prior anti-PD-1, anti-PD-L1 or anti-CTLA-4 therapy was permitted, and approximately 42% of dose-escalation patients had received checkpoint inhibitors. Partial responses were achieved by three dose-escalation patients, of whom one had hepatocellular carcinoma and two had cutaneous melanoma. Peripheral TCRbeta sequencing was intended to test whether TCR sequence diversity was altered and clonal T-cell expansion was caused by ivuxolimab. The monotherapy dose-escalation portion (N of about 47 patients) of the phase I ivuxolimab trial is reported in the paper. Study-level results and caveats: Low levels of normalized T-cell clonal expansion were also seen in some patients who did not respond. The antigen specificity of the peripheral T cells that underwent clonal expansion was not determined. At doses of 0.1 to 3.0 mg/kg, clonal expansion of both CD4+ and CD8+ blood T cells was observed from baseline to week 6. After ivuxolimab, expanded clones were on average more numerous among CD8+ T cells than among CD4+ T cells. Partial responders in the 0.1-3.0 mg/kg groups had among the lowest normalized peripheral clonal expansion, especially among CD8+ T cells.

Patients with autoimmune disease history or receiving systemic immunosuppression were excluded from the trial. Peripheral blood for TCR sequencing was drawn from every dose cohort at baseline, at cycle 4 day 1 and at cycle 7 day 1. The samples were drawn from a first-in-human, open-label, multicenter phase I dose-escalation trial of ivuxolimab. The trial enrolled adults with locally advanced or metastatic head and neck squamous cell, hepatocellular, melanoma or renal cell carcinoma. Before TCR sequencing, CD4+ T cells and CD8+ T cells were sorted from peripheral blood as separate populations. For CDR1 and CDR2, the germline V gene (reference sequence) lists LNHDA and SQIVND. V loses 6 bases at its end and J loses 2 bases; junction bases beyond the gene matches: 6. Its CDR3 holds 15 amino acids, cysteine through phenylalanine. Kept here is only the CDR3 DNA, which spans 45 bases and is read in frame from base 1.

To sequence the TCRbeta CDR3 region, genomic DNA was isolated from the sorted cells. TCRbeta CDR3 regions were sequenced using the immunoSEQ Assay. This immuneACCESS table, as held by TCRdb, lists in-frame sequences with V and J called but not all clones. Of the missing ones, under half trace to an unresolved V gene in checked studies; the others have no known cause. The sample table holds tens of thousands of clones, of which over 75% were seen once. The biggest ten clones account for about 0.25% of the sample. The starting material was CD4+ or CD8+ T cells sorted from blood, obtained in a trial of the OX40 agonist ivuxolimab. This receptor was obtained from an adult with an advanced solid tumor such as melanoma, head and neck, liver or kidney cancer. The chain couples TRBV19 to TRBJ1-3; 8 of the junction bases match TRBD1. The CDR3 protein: CASSRQGTPGNTIYF. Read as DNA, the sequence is TGTGCCAGTAGCCGACAGGGGACTCCTGGAAACACCATATATTTT.